This T cell receptor (beta chain) appears in the sequencing data of a study of T cells in lung cancer brain metastases. The overall study: Between primary and metastasis resection, about 90% of the roughly 20 patients were untreated. Primary and brain metastasis specimens were taken a median approximately 330 days apart.

Profiled with immunoSEQ multiplex PCR; TCRdb holds only in-frame clones, not every one. This sample has fewer than 1,300 clones, with around 89% found just once. Trimming at V came to 4 bases and at J to 1 base, leaving 3 bases not matched to a gene. Germline lookup yields CDR1 SGDLS and CDR2 YYNGEE. There are 15 residues in the CDR3. Findings and caveats of the study: Fragmented FFPE DNA may have left the infiltrating repertoire incompletely captured.

About this clone itself: Its specificity is unknown.

Patients with a history of multiple malignancies were excluded. The chain has TRBV9 and TRBJ2-2; 8 nucleotides align to TRBD1. The receptor comes from a middle-aged woman with non-small cell lung cancer that had spread to the brain. The sample taken for sequencing was tumor tissue from a brain metastasis. CDR3 in amino acids: CASSPQGGNTGELFF. Written as DNA, the CDR3 is TGTGCCAGCAGCCCACAGGGGGGGAACACCGGGGAGCTGTTTTTT.